This T cell receptor (beta chain) was documented in a study of cytomegalovirus exposure and HLA in healthy donors. Study results and caveats: A later analysis found that most CMV-associated TCR beta chains appeared HLA-restricted.

The length of the CDR3 is 14 residues. The V and J ends lost 3 bases and 2 bases respectively, with 10 bases between them. Germline CDR1 and CDR2: KGHSH and LQKENI. The PCR was carried out with 60 Vbeta primers and 13 Jbeta primers. Sequenced by immunoSEQ multiplex PCR; TCRdb stores in-frame clones only, minus some. Here the sample spans about 160,000 clones, approximately 78% being singletons. With regard to this clone: Its target is unknown.

The sample taken for sequencing was PBMCs. The rearrangement joins TRBV18 to TRBJ2-5; no reliable D call. This TCR derives from a young woman in good health and CMV-seropositive. The CDR3 region has the DNA TGTGCCAGCTCACCGATAGAAAGTCAAGAGACCCAGTACTTC. Translated: CASSPIESQETQYF.